This TCR beta chain came from a study of T cell repertoires in cytomegalovirus infection. The overall study: Selected CMV epitopes included recently identified HLA-C-restricted ones as well as well-studied HLA-B-restricted ones.

TCRdb used MiXCR to reprocess the reads, holding one entry per CDR3 protein. Among roughly 78,000 distinct CDR3 sequences listed, 35% to 45% were seen once. This clonotype turned up a few times. Its specificity is unknown. CDR3 length equals 12 residues. CDR1 MNHEY and CDR2 SVGEGT come from the germline V gene. V was pared by 5 bases and J by 7 bases, with 11 bases between. This clonotype was obtained from a human donor in good health (CMV status not recorded). Some clones in this sample may be carry-over from other donors' samples. The sequences come from CD8+ T cells from cultured PBMCs, collected from culture after CMV antigen stimulation. The genes are TRBV6-2 or TRBV6-3 and TRBJ1-1; tentative D call: TRBD1 (6 bases). Here the CDR3 DNA reads TGTGCCAGCAGTAAAACAGGGAATGAAGCTTTCTTT. This gives the protein CASSKTGNEAFF.